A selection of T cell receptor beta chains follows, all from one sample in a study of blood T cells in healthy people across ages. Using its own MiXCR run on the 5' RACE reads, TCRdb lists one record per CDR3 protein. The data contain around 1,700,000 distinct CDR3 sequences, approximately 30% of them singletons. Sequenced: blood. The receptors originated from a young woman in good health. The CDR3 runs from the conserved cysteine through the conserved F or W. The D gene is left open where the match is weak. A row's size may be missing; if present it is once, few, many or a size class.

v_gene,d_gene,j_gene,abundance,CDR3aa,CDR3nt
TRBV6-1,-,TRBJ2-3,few,CASSEGGGRSTDTQYF,TGTGCCAGCAGTGAAGGGGGGGGCCGGTCCACAGATACGCAGTATTTT
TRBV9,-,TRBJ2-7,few,CASSPQMRSGSYEQYF,TGTGCCAGCAGCCCCCAGATGCGGAGTGGTTCCTACGAGCAGTACTTC
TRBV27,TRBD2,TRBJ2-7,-,CASSLALSTSGRLYEQYF,TGTGCCAGCAGTTTGGCGTTATCTACTAGCGGGAGACTCTACGAGCAGTACTTC
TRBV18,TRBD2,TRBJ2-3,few,CASSPPASGPTGTQYF,TGTGCCAGCTCACCACCAGCTAGCGGTCCCACTGGGACGCAGTATTTT
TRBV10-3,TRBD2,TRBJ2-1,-,CAISALREGRYEQFF,TGTGCCATCAGTGCTCTTCGGGAGGGCCGCTATGAGCAGTTCTTC
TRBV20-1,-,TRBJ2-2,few,CSARDLRLNTGELFF,TGCAGTGCTAGAGATCTCCGCCTGAACACCGGGGAGCTGTTTTTT
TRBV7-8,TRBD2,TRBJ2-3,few,CASSFGGRGDTQYF,TGTGCCAGCAGCTTCGGCGGGAGGGGCGATACGCAGTATTTT
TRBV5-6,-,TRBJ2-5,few,CASNWLNRDSETQYF,TGTGCCAGCAACTGGCTGAATCGGGACTCAGAGACCCAGTACTTC
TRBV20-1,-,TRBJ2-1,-,CSTVRASFYNEQFF,TGCAGTACTGTCCGGGCGAGCTTCTACAATGAGCAGTTCTTC
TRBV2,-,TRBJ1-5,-,CASTQGRSNQPQHF,TGTGCCAGCACTCAGGGTCGGAGCAATCAGCCCCAGCATTTT
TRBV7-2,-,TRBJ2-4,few,CASSLGFAGQAKNIQYF,TGTGCCAGCAGCTTAGGGTTCGCGGGGCAAGCCAAAAACATTCAGTACTTC
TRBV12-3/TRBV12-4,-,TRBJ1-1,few,CASTGRDRAFF,TGTGCCAGCACCGGCCGGGACCGGGCTTTCTTT
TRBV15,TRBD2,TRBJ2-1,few,CATSRPLTSGSLPSSYNEQFF,TGTGCCACCAGCAGACCCCTCACTAGCGGGAGCCTTCCGAGCTCCTACAATGAGCAGTTCTTC
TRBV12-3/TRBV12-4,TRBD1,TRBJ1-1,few,CASSGQGTAEAFF,TGTGCCAGCAGTGGACAGGGGACCGCTGAAGCTTTCTTT
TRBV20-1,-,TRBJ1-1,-,CSASHQNTEAFF,TGCAGTGCTTCACACCAGAACACTGAAGCTTTCTTT
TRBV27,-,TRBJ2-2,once,CATSPGSDTGELFF,TGTGCCACCAGCCCGGGGTCCGACACCGGGGAGCTGTTTTTT
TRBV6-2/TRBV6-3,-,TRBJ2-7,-,CASSYSILGQQAYEQYF,TGTGCCAGCAGTTACTCGATTTTAGGACAACAAGCTTACGAGCAGTACTTC
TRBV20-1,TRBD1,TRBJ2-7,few,CSARATGTGAHEQYF,TGCAGTGCTAGAGCGACCGGGACAGGGGCCCACGAGCAGTACTTC
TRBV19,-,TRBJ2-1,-,CASSQGISNEQFF,TGTGCCAGTAGCCAGGGGATATCGAATGAGCAGTTCTTC
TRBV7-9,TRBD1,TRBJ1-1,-,CASSMGQMNTEAFF,TGTGCCAGCAGCATGGGACAGATGAACACTGAAGCTTTCTTT
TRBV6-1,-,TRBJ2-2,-,CAGGGYVSTGELFF,TGTGCCGGAGGGGGCTACGTGAGCACCGGGGAGCTGTTTTTT
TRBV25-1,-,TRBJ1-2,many,CASTEGGNYGYTF,TGTGCCAGCACTGAGGGGGGAAACTATGGCTACACCTTC
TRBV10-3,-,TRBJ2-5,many,CAISKAEETQYF,TGTGCCATCAGTAAGGCGGAAGAGACCCAGTACTTC
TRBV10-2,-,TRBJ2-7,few,CASSKTQGGEQYF,TGCGCCAGCAGCAAGACTCAGGGTGGCGAGCAGTACTTC
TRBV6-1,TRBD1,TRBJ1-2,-,CASSTDERQGGYGYTF,TGTGCCAGCAGTACAGATGAGCGACAGGGTGGCTATGGCTACACCTTC
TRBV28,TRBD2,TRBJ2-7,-,CVSSLGVGGYEQYF,TGTGTCAGCAGTTTGGGGGTGGGAGGGTACGAGCAGTACTTC
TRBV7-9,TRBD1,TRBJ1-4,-,CASSLQTGSEKLFF,TGTGCCAGCAGCTTACAGACAGGGAGCGAAAAACTGTTTTTT
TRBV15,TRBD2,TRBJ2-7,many,CATSRVTSGAYEQYF,TGTGCCACCAGCAGGGTAACTAGCGGGGCCTACGAGCAGTACTTC
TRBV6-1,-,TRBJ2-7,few,CAGGDIYYEQYF,TGTGCCGGGGGGGACATCTACTACGAGCAGTACTTC
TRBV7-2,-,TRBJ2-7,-,CASSLGASANEQYF,TGTGCCAGCAGCTTAGGGGCTAGCGCTAACGAGCAGTACTTC